The present T cell receptor beta chain was sequenced within a study of CD8 T cells in ankylosing spondylitis. Findings and limits, study-wide: A TCR beta motif of several highly homologous variants seemed to mark ankylosing spondylitis blood. Relatively rare in peripheral blood, disease-linked clones were also CD8+. Reports say disease-linked clones showed up significantly more in matched ankylosing spondylitis synovial fluid.

This clonotype was seen more than once but under ten times. Antigen: not known. For TCR beta, libraries came from quantitative 5'-RACE with molecular barcodes. TCRdb analysed the 5' RACE reads with MiXCR anew, one entry per CDR3 protein. The table records about 500,000 distinct CDR3 sequences, about 5.4% of them present only once. The sequenced sample was blood, either unsorted or a sorted T cell fraction (not recorded which). The receptor comes from a male donor with ankylosing spondylitis.

The CDR3 here is CASSQHPGQGGNEQFF. CDR3 coding DNA: TGCGCCAGCAGCCAACACCCGGGACAGGGGGGGAATGAGCAGTTCTTC. J is TRBJ2-1 and V is TRBV5-1, with 11 bases fitting TRBD1. V trimming: 4 bases; J trimming: 7 bases; junction bases outside the gene matches: 10. Germline V gene data show CDR1 as SGHRS and CDR2 as YFSETQ. This CDR3 region has 16 residues.